This T cell receptor (beta chain) comes out of a study of T cells in Graves' hyperthyroidism and ophthalmopathy. This clonotype came up many times. The CDR3 regions of TCR beta were amplified from RNA transcripts. TCR CDR3 regions were first amplified by RT-PCR with HTBI primers. Each CDR3 protein gets one entry after TCRdb re-called the multiplex PCR reads with MiXCR. Of 75,000 to 100,000 distinct CDR3 sequences listed, approximately 56% were seen once; the top ten hold 27%. Per germline, CDR1 LGHDT and CDR2 YNNKEL (reference sequence). J was trimmed by 5 bases and V by 5 bases; bases with no gene match: 2. The CDR3 extends over 12 amino acids.

Sequencing input: blood. This chain joins TRBV3-1 and TRBJ2-5; TRBD1 aligns across 7 bases. This receptor was obtained from a woman aged 40 to 49 with Graves' hyperthyroidism. CDR3 nucleotide sequence: TGTGCCAGCAGCACGACAGGGGAGACCCAGTACTTC. Translated, it gives CASSTTGETQYF.